Listed below are T cell receptor beta chains from one sample, sequenced in a study of cytomegalovirus exposure and HLA in healthy donors. The method was immunoSEQ multiplex PCR; TCRdb's version includes in-frame clones alone and lacks a portion of them. The table records roughly 140,000 clones, 55% to 75% of them present only once. Sequencing used PBMCs. These receptors originate from an older woman in good health and CMV-seropositive. Each CDR3 is given with its conserved first and last residue. Fields, in order: CDR3 length, J gene, clone size, V gene, CDR3 protein. Not all rows give a size; the values are once, few, many and, for expanded clones, a class.

>15|TRBJ2-5|.|TRBV19
CASSRDRGHQETQYF
>14|TRBJ1-1|.|TRBV6-5
CASSYRGGNTEAFF
>14|TRBJ2-7|.|TRBV5-1
CASSFLADSYEQYF
>13|TRBJ1-2|.|TRBV29-1
CSVDRQGAGGYTF
>14|TRBJ1-2|.|TRBV6-1
CASRGTGANYGYTF
>15|TRBJ2-3|.|TRBV2
CASLPRTSGADTQYF
>15|TRBJ2-7|.|TRBV4-3
CASSQVVGASYEQYF
>16|TRBJ2-3|few|TRBV9
CASSVEGSGRTDTQYF
>14|TRBJ2-7|few|TRBV5-5
CASSLLGQGYEQYF
>13|TRBJ2-2|once|TRBV19
CASGRPDTGELFF
>14|TRBJ2-1|.|TRBV10-3
CAIKGTGDYNEQFF
>13|TRBJ2-1|.|TRBV7-2
CASTPYGPNEQFF
>15|TRBJ1-2|.|TRBV6-1
CASRGPGQGFRGYTF
>13|TRBJ2-5|.|TRBV7-9
CASSLAAEETQYF
>19|TRBJ2-5|.|TRBV12-5
CASGSPGVYYRFFGETQYF
>12|TRBJ1-2|once|TRBV18
CASSQGQGGYTF
>15|.|.|TRBV7-2
CASSFTGTVPYEQYF
>14|TRBJ2-3|.|TRBV2
CASKGAGVGDTQYF
>18|TRBJ2-1|.|TRBV7-2
CASSLVASGRFFYNEQFF
>15|TRBJ2-7|once|TRBV10-3
CAISERSDTEDEQYF
>14|TRBJ2-7|few|TRBV7-8
CASSLGDNSYEQYF
>13|TRBJ2-7|few|TRBV6-5
CASSYSGLYEQYF
>14|TRBJ1-1|.|TRBV5-4
CASSLQGAVAEAFF
>15|TRBJ2-3|few|TRBV19
CASRNRGRATDTQYF